This T cell receptor (beta chain) is from a study of T cells in Graves' hyperthyroidism and ophthalmopathy (dated by TCRdb to the late 2010s). At the level of the whole study: Peripheral blood samples were taken at the time of initial diagnosis, prior to any treatment. TCR V-J signatures able to tell the groups apart were searched for in a discovery cohort of 95 or so patients, of whom around 42 had Graves' ophthalmopathy and more than 55 had stable Graves' hyperthyroidism. Prospective prediction of ophthalmopathy was tested in an independent validation cohort consisting of some 19 hyperthyroidism patients and around 17 patients who later progressed to ophthalmopathy. For training and testing, the 80 to 100 patients in the discovery cohort were randomly divided in a 7:3 ratio. In addition, the study compared T-cell repertoires in thyroid tissue and in blood from six Graves' hyperthyroidism patients. Once sampling was done, hyperthyroidism patients were given methimazole at a starting dose of 30 mg daily, whereas ophthalmopathy patients were given high-dose intravenous methylprednisolone. The paper describes TCR Vbeta CDR3 sequencing of around 140 peripheral blood samples, made up of 43 ophthalmopathy patients, more than 70 hyperthyroidism patients and about 17 progressor patients. The research as a whole found: Most expanded thyroid clonotypes (frequency above 0.001) were also found in blood, which suggests that blood repertoires may mirror thyroid immune responses. No statistical method was used to fix the sample size in advance, and group allocation was not hidden from the investigators. A 13 V-J signature model separated ophthalmopathy from stable hyperthyroidism, with around 91% sensitivity and 81.08% specificity in cross-validation and 80%/75% in testing. In validation, the model predicted progression to ophthalmopathy with over 65% sensitivity and approximately 78% specificity, a median of roughly seven months before onset.

Stable Graves' hyperthyroidism was defined as the absence of progression to ophthalmopathy over 18 months of follow-up. Hyperthyroidism patients were aged 18 to 65 years and newly diagnosed, with disease duration of less than 2 months. Patients with uncontrolled infections, other autoimmune diseases, pregnancy or lactation were excluded. Clinical symptoms, serum thyroxine and TRAb, thyroid ultrasound, and orbital computed tomography formed the basis for the diagnoses. PBMCs were separated from under 12 ml of fresh peripheral blood using Ficoll-Paque density gradient centrifugation. Total RNA was extracted with Trizol reagent, and quality was checked on an Agilent 2100 Bioanalyzer. The germline V gene gives CDR1 as SGHRS and CDR2 as YFSETQ. Compared with germline, V lacks 3 bases and J lacks 2 bases; bases without a gene match: 5. The CDR3, cysteine through phenylalanine, is 15 amino acids long. The only DNA kept is the CDR3, 45 bases in frame from the first base.

Amplification of TCR beta CDR3 regions was carried out from RNA transcripts. The TCR CDR3 was subjected to a first round of RT-PCR using the HTBI primer set and the Qiagen OneStep RT-PCR kit. Libraries were constructed in a second round of multiplex PCR, after which size selection and purification were performed. Sequencing of the libraries was done on an Illumina HiSeq2000 using paired-end 100 bp reads. Concerning the study's data processing: Raw data were processed with SOAPnuke, discarding reads with adapters, uncalled bases, mean Phred below 15, or no exact constant-primer or identifier match. COPE v1.2.5 was used to merge the high-quality paired reads, and each unique nucleotide sequence was defined as a clonotype. MiTCR v1.1 was used to align clonotypes to the IMGT TRBV, TRBD and TRBJ reference segments. The analysis included only V-J combinations with a frequency above 0.0001, which together covered roughly 99% of the repertoires. A TCS score was defined as the ratio between F50 (clonal expansion) and ExV (chaos), using BLOSUM62-based TCRdist between CDR3 peptides within each V-J. Welch's t-statistics and random forest reduced around 550 V-J features to 13, which were used in a naive Bayes classifier (R e1071). TCRdb redid the processing of the public reads, applying fastp at Q25 and MiXCR, and retained in-frame beta chains. Here each entry gathers all rows of one CDR3 protein and keeps the most common genes and DNA. The V and J calls come from TCRdb's annotation, not from the publication. The table for this sample lists around 420,000 distinct CDR3 sequences; around 16% of them were counted only once. The top ten clones comprise 11% to 15% of the sample.

This clonotype was recorded many times. It has no known antigen specificity. Base qualities are missing; no much larger clone stands one base away. The source material was blood. This receptor was identified in a woman between 18 and 29 years old with Graves' hyperthyroidism. The rearrangement combines TRBV5-1 with TRBJ2-7; 10 junctional bases match TRBD1. CDR3 loop: CASSSIGTGAYEQYF. The base sequence is TGCGCCAGCAGCTCCATCGGGACAGGGGCCTACGAGCAGTACTTC.